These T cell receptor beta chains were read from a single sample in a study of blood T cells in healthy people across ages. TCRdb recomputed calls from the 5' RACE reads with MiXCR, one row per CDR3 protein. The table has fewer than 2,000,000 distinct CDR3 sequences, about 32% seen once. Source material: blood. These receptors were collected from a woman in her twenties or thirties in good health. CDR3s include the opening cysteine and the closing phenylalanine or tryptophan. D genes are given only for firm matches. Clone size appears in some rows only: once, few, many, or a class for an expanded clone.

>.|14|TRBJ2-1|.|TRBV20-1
TGCAGTGCTAGGTCCCTATTGTCTTACAATGAGCAGTTCTTC
CSARSLLSYNEQFF
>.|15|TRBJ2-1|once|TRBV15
TGTGCCACCAGCAGGCCCGGGGACGCCTACAATGAGCAGTTCTTC
CATSRPGDAYNEQFF
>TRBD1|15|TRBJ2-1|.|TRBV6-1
TGTGCCAGCATCACGGACAGGGTAAGCTACAATGAGCAGTTCTTC
CASITDRVSYNEQFF
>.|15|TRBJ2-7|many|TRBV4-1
TGCGCCAGCAGCCAAGGACCGTTGACCTCCTACGAGCAGTACTTC
CASSQGPLTSYEQYF
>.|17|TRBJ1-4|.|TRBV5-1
TGCGCCAGCAGCTTGGCGCCAAGGGGAGCAACTAATGAAAAACTGTTTTTT
CASSLAPRGATNEKLFF
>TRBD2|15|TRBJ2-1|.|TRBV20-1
TGCAGTGCTAGTCTGGCTAGCGGGCCCAACAATGAGCAGTTCTTC
CSASLASGPNNEQFF
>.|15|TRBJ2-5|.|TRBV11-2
TGTGCCAGCACCGGGGGTACGGGGCATCAAGAGACCCAGTACTTC
CASTGGTGHQETQYF
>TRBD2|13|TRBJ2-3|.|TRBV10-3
TGTGTCTCCGGGACTAGCGGCACAGATACGCAGTATTTT
CVSGTSGTDTQYF
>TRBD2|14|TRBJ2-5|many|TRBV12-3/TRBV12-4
TGTGCCAGCAGCTTAGCGGGAGCCAGAGAGACCCAGTACTTC
CASSLAGARETQYF
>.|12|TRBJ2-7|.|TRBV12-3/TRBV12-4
TGTGCCAGCAGTTCTGGGTCCTACGGGCAGTACTTC
CASSSGSYGQYF
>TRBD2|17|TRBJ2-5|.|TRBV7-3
TGTGCCAGCAGCTTAAAAGGCTCGCGGGGGGCTCAAGAGACCCAGTACTTC
CASSLKGSRGAQETQYF
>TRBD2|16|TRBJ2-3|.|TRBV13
TGTGCCAGCAGCTTATATGGCGGGAGGGCCTCAGATACGCAGTATTTT
CASSLYGGRASDTQYF
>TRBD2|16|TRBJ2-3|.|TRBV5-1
TGCGCCAGCAGCTTCCTAACTAGCGGGGCCACAGATACGCAGTATTTT
CASSFLTSGATDTQYF
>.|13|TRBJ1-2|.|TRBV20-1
TGCAGTGCCACTTGGGGCAATGCAGATGGCTACACCTTC
CSATWGNADGYTF
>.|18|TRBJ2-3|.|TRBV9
TGTGCCAGCAGCGTAGCTGAGGGGACGGGAGTGAGTACAGATACGCAGTATTTT
CASSVAEGTGVSTDTQYF
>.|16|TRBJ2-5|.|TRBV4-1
TGCGCCAGCAGCCAAGTGGCAGGGCGCAGGGAAGAGACCCAGTACTTC
CASSQVAGRREETQYF
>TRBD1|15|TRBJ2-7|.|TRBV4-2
TGTGCCAGCAGCCAGGAATGGACAGGGATCTACGAGCAGTACTTC
CASSQEWTGIYEQYF
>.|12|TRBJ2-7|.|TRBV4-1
TGCGCCAGCAGCCACGGACGGGACGAGCAGTACTTC
CASSHGRDEQYF
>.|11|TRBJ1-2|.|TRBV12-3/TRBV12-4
TGTGCCAGCTTTGGCGGAGATGGCTACACCTTC
CASFGGDGYTF
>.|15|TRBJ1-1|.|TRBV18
TGTGCCAGCTCACCACCGCCTCTCTTTAACACTGAAGCTTTCTTT
CASSPPPLFNTEAFF
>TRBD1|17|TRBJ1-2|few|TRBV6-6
TGTGCCAGCAGTTACTCGGCGACAGGGGGCGGTAACTATGGCTACACCTTC
CASSYSATGGGNYGYTF
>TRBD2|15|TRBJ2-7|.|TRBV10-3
TGTGCCATCAGTAATTGGACTAGCCCGTCCTACGAGCAGTACTTC
CAISNWTSPSYEQYF
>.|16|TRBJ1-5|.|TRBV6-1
TGTGCCAGCAGACCTTCGACAGGAAGCTACAATCAGCCCCAGCATTTT
CASRPSTGSYNQPQHF
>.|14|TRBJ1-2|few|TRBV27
TGTGCCAGCAGTTTATCACCCGAACTCTATGGCTACACCTTC
CASSLSPELYGYTF
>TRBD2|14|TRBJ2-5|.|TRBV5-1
TGCGCCAGCAGCTTACTAGCGGGAAAGGAGACCCAGTACTTC
CASSLLAGKETQYF
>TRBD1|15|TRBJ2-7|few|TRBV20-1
TGCAGTGCTAGAGATGGGGGACAGGGAACGGGGGAGCAGTACTTC
CSARDGGQGTGEQYF
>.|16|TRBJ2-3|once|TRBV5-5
TGTGCCAGCGGCACCAGGGGTACCTCTAGCACAGATGCGCAGTATTTT
CASGTRGTSSTDAQYF
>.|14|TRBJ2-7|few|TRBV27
TGTGCCAGCTCTCCCGGCCCAAGGGCCTACGAGCAGTACTTC
CASSPGPRAYEQYF